These 28 T cell receptor beta chains were sequenced from one sample in a study of vaccination and CD4 T cells after COVID-19. With the Oncomine TCR Beta short-read assay, DNA from cultured CD4+ T cells was sequenced. TCRdb re-analysed the PCR reads in MiXCR, keeping a single row per CDR3 protein. Altogether about 18,000 distinct CDR3 sequences are present, around 45% being singletons, with the ten largest covering under 8.5%. Sample treatment: approximately 9-day PBMC culture with coronavirus spike peptide pools or control peptides (ViraFEST assay). Their recognized antigens are unknown. The starting material was CD4+ T cells from blood, cultured in vitro, obtained after SARS-CoV-2 vaccination. The receptors come from a human donor who had recovered from COVID-19.

Only one count was recorded for this clonotype. The chain couples TRBV7-3 to TRBJ2-1, with D possibly matching TRBD1 (6 bases). Germline V gene lookup returns CDR1 SGHTA and CDR2 FQGTGA. CDR3 length equals 13 residues. V was cut by 2 bases and J by 7 bases, with 9 bases left in between. In DNA, the CDR3 is TGTGCCAGCAGCTTAGGACAGATTAATGAGCAGTTCTTC. Encoded protein: CASSLGQINEQFF.

The chain combines TRBV18 with TRBJ2-2, with unresolved D. V was clipped by 5 bases and J by 0 bases, with 10 bases between them. This CDR3 is built from 15 residues. CDR1 is KGHSH and CDR2 is LQKENI in the germline V gene. The CDR3 spells CASSGSQSNTGELFF. Written as DNA, the CDR3 is TGTGCCAGCTCAGGCTCCCAGTCGAACACCGGGGAGCTGTTTTTT.

CDR3 loop: CASSEQGTGPPDGYTF. The CDR3 region has the DNA TGTGCCAGCAGTGAGCAAGGGACCGGGCCCCCCGATGGCTACACCTTC. The chain recombines TRBV6-2 or TRBV6-3 with TRBJ1-2; tentatively, D is TRBD1 (5 bases). V lost 5 bases to trimming and J lost 6 bases, with 22 bases between them. The CDR3 is 16 amino acids. Looked up from germline, CDR1 is MNHEY and CDR2 is SVGEGT.

The CDR3 sequence: CASSTYRKTPLHF. CDR3 sequence (DNA): TGTGCCAGTAGTACTTACAGGAAGACACCCCTCCACTTT. V usage is TRBV19 and J usage is TRBJ1-6, with a tentative D call TRBD1 (5 bases). V gave up 4 bases and J gave up 11 bases, with 12 bases separating them. The V gene's germline CDR1 is LNHDA and CDR2 SQIVND (reference sequence). The CDR3 extends over 13 amino acids.

The rearrangement links TRBV20-1 to TRBJ1-3; D perhaps matches TRBD1 (5 bases). The germline gives CDR1 DFQATT, CDR2 SNEGSKA (reference sequence). V was trimmed by 7 bases and J by 8 bases, leaving 12 bases between them. The CDR3 is 11 amino acids. CDR3 sequence (DNA): TGCAGTGTTAACCAGGGTTACACCATATATTTT. This codes for CSVNQGYTIYF.

The rearrangement links TRBV7-2 to TRBJ2-3, with a possible D match to TRBD2 (6 bases). CDR1 and CDR2 (germline): SGHTA, FQGNSA. This CDR3 has 15 amino acids. The V end was cut by 5 bases, the J end by 2 bases, with 14 bases between. CDR3 amino acids: CASSQGLPNTDTQYF. The DNA for the CDR3 is TGTGCCAGCAGCCAGGGACTTCCTAACACAGATACGCAGTATTTT.

The chain has TRBV2 and TRBJ2-3; tentatively, D is TRBD1 or TRBD2 (5 bases each). The CDR3 runs 15 residues. The V gene's germline CDR1 is SNHLY and CDR2 FYNNEI. Between the trimmed V and J ends, which lost 8 bases and 0 bases, there was a span of 15 bases. In nucleotides, the CDR3 is TGTGCCAGCTGGGGCGGAGGCTTTAGCACAGATACGCAGTATTTT. Translating it yields CASWGGGFSTDTQYF.

The V gene is TRBV10-2, the J gene TRBJ2-3, with 8 positions matching TRBD2. The CDR3 covers 16 residues. In germline, CDR1 is WSHSY, CDR2 SAAADI. The trim removed 4 bases at V and 6 bases at J, leaving 12 bases unmatched. The CDR3 spells CASSGKAGVTLDTQYF. In DNA, the CDR3 is TGCGCCAGCAGTGGTAAAGCGGGAGTTACCCTGGATACGCAGTATTTT.

This chain links TRBV5-1 with TRBJ2-7; possible D gene TRBD2, 7 bases. Trimming cost V 3 bases and J 4 bases, with 17 bases left between them. The CDR3 spans 15 residues. The germline gives CDR1 SGHRS, CDR2 YFSETQ. CDR3 bases: TGCGCCAGCAGCTCCCCTCATGCGGGGGCGTACGAGCAGTACTTC. Protein sequence: CASSSPHAGAYEQYF.

This clonotype occurred a few times. The chain recombines TRBV7-9 with TRBJ1-1; D gene unclear. In germline, CDR1 is SEHNR, CDR2 FQNEAQ (reference sequence). Trimming cost V 1 base and J 7 bases, with 10 bases left between them. The CDR3 totals 13 residues. The CDR3 DNA reads TGTGCCAGCAGCTTAGTTTCCGGCCTTGAAGCTTTCTTT. Residues: CASSLVSGLEAFF.

The chain is built from TRBV6-1 and TRBJ1-5, with 10 bases identical to TRBD1. Germline V lookup: CDR1 MNHNS, CDR2 SASEGT. The CDR3 is made up of 16 amino acids. With V trimmed by 9 bases and J by 1 base, 9 bases remained unmatched. The CDR3 bases are TGTGCCAGTAGGGACAGGGGAGGGATGAGCAATCAGCCCCAGCATTTT. Its translation is CASRDRGGMSNQPQHF.

This clonotype was seen a few times. V is TRBV20-1 and J is TRBJ1-5; 8 bases are shared with TRBD1. The CDR3 is 18 residues long. The trim removed 1 base at V and 0 bases at J, leaving 11 bases unmatched. Per the germline V gene, CDR1 is DFQATT and CDR2 is SNEGSKA (reference sequence). Here the CDR3 DNA reads TGCAGTGCTAGAGGTCCGGGACAGGCCGTTTATAGCAATCAGCCCCAGCATTTT. Translation gives CSARGPGQAVYSNQPQHF.

The J gene is TRBJ2-3, the V gene TRBV6-5; D gene unclear. The CDR3 sequence is 14 residues long. Trimming stripped 4 bases from V and 0 bases from J, with 8 bases between. Germline CDR1 MNHEY, CDR2 SVGAGI. CDR3 nucleotides: TGTGCCAGCAGTTTAGACACCAGCACAGATACGCAGTATTTT. Its protein product is CASSLDTSTDTQYF.

Only a few counts were recorded for this clonotype. The V and J genes are TRBV6-1 and TRBJ1-2, with D possibly matching TRBD1 (5 bases). Per germline, CDR1 MNHNS and CDR2 SASEGT. The CDR3 totals 13 residues. V lost 3 bases to trimming and J lost 5 bases, with 10 bases between them. CDR3 in DNA: TGTGCCAGCAGTGAGGCAGGGAGATATGGCTACACCTTC. It yields the protein CASSEAGRYGYTF.

As concerns this clonotype: Germline and junction disagree at one end, which may indicate a read error. The chain links TRBV5-3 to TRBJ2-7; no clear D. TRBV5-3 is labeled an ORF, and its function is uncertain. This CDR3 spans 13 amino acids. The CDR3 here is CASSLDTWGKKDF. CDR3 sequence (DNA): TGTGCCAGCAGCTTGGATACTTGGGGAAAGAAGGACTTC.

This clonotype was detected only a few times. J is TRBJ2-7 and V is TRBV10-1; 15 positions match TRBD2. The CDR3 is 13 amino acids. The germline gives CDR1 WNHNN, CDR2 SYGVQD (reference sequence). The V and J ends lost 5 bases and 9 bases, in that order; junction bases with no gene match: 2. The CDR3: CASSKGLAGGQYF. The CDR3 region has the DNA TGCGCCAGCAGTAAGGGACTAGCGGGAGGGCAGTACTTC.

This clonotype has more than one count but fewer than ten. The chain joins TRBV2 to TRBJ1-2; D gene ambiguous. Trimming left V 8 bases short and J 0 bases short, with 7 bases between. CDR3 length equals 12 residues. In germline, CDR1 is SNHLY, CDR2 FYNNEI. The chain's CDR3 is CASGSPNYGYTF. The CDR3 coding sequence is TGTGCCAGCGGGTCCCCTAACTATGGCTACACCTTC.

For the CDR3, the DNA is TGCGCCAGCAGCTTGGGGGACCGCAATCAGCCCCAGCATTTT. Its protein product is CASSLGDRNQPQHF. The chain carries TRBV5-1 and TRBJ1-5; maybe TRBD1 (5 bases). The CDR3 sequence is 14 residues long. V was cut by 0 bases and J by 2 bases, with 6 bases left in between. Germline CDR1 SGHRS, CDR2 YFSETQ.

This clonotype was seen a few times. The CDR3 spells CASSYAGQGFSTEAFF. The CDR3 coding sequence is TGTGCCAGCAGTTACGCGGGACAGGGGTTTAGCACTGAAGCTTTCTTT. The rearrangement joins TRBV6-2 or TRBV6-3 to TRBJ1-1; the match to TRBD1 covers 10 bases. Germline values: CDR1 MNHEY, CDR2 SVGEGT. After removal of 2 bases from V and 4 bases from J, the junction contained 7 bases not matched to a gene. This CDR3 spans 16 amino acids.

This chain links TRBV20-1 with TRBJ1-2; 8 bases match TRBD1. The germline CDR1 and CDR2 sequences are DFQATT and SNEGSKA (reference sequence). The J segment lost 7 bases and the V segment lost 8 bases, leaving 9 bases of the junction unmatched. The CDR3 is made up of 12 amino acids. The CDR3 DNA sequence: TGCAGTCCACACCAGGGGGCTGGTGGCTACACCTTC. Its protein product is CSPHQGAGGYTF.

The genes are TRBV28 and TRBJ1-1; D remains unclear. Germline V CDR1 and CDR2: MDHEN, SYDVKM. CDR3 length: 14 amino acids. Trimming took 3 bases from V and 4 from J, leaving 12 bases between them. The CDR3 DNA reads as TGTGCCAGCAGTTTTCGGCAGGATGTCACTGAAGCTTTCTTT. Residues: CASSFRQDVTEAFF.

By share of the sample, this clonotype is medium-sized. The chain's CDR3 is CASSLGQTSGYGYTF. Here the CDR3 DNA reads TGTGCCAGCAGCTTGGGACAGACCTCAGGCTATGGCTACACCTTC. This sequence joins TRBV7-8 and TRBJ1-2, with 7 bases that match TRBD1. Germline values: CDR1 SGHVS, CDR2 FQNEAQ. This CDR3 has 15 amino acids. The junction had 8 bases not matched to a gene; V was cut back by 3 bases and J by 4 bases.

This rearrangement joins TRBV20-1 to TRBJ2-7, with D hard to call. The CDR3 covers 14 residues. Trimming took 1 base from V and 0 from J, leaving 10 bases between them. CDR1 DFQATT and CDR2 SNEGSKA come from the germline V gene (reference sequence). The CDR3 is CSARGQYNSYEQYF. DNA for the CDR3: TGCAGTGCTAGAGGCCAGTACAACTCCTACGAGCAGTACTTC.

V gene TRBV6-5 combines with J gene TRBJ1-1; D perhaps matches TRBD1 (5 bases). There are 15 residues in the CDR3. Looked up from germline, CDR1 is MNHEY and CDR2 is SVGAGI. V lost 1 base to trimming and J lost 4 bases, with 13 bases between them. CDR3 protein: CASSYWQTGGTEAFF. The CDR3 DNA reads TGTGCCAGCAGTTACTGGCAGACGGGGGGCACTGAAGCTTTCTTT.

The chain couples TRBV5-1 to TRBJ2-1; D is unresolved. The germline CDR1 and CDR2 sequences are SGHRS and YFSETQ. This CDR3 has 14 residues. V lost 1 base, J lost 6 bases, and 11 bases lay in between. Here the CDR3 reads CASSLNRLINEQFF. DNA for the CDR3: TGCGCCAGCAGCTTGAATCGTCTCATCAATGAGCAGTTCTTC.

This clonotype has more than one count but fewer than ten. At one of its ends the junction is not consistent with the germline gene, which may arise from a read error. V usage is TRBV27 and J usage is TRBJ2-3; 8 positions agree with TRBD2. Germline-derived CDR1 and CDR2 are MNHEY and SMNVEV (reference sequence). CDR3 size: 14 residues. The CDR3 DNA follows: TGTGCCATCAGTAGCGGGATCACCTCAGATACGCAGTATTTT. It specifies CAISSGITSDTQYF.

J is TRBJ1-2 and V is TRBV6-1; TRBD1 is a possible D gene (5 bases). Trimming took 8 bases from V and 7 from J, leaving 14 bases between them. Germline V gives CDR1 MNHNS, CDR2 SASEGT. The length of the CDR3 is 12 residues. The CDR3 reads CASAFAGSGYTF. In nucleotides, the CDR3 is TGTGCCAGCGCTTTTGCAGGGTCTGGCTACACCTTC.

The chain links TRBV5-4 to TRBJ2-5; D gene uncertain. The V end was cut by 0 bases, the J end by 4 bases, with 7 bases between. The germline V gene has CDR1 SGHNT and CDR2 YYREEE (reference sequence). The CDR3 has 13 residues. CDR3 protein: CASSLGPLETQYF. The CDR3, as DNA: TGTGCCAGCAGCTTGGGGCCGCTAGAGACCCAGTACTTC.